This record concerns one T cell receptor (beta chain) sequence. Its antigen is not known. The PBMCs were sourced from fresh peripheral blood (10 ml). TCR beta CDR3 sequences were amplified from RNA transcripts. The primer set for the first-round RT-PCR of the TCR CDR3 was HTBI. TCRdb fed the multiplex PCR reads into MiXCR, producing one record per CDR3 protein. Here the sample spans 600,000 to 700,000 distinct CDR3 sequences, over 12% being singletons. The CDR3 contains 14 residues. CDR1 is KGHSH, CDR2 LQKENI, per germline. V trimming: 6 bases; J trimming: 7 bases; junction bases outside the gene matches: 8. The sample comes from a study of T cells in Graves' hyperthyroidism and ophthalmopathy. General study results and limits: Most thyroid clonotypes that were expanded above 0.001 also turned up in blood.

Sequencing used blood. This chain links TRBV18 with TRBJ2-7; TRBD2 agrees at 11 bases. The origin of this receptor is a woman in her 40s with Graves' ophthalmopathy. The chain's CDR3 is CASSSSGTSGEQYF. The CDR3 region has the DNA TGTGCCAGCTCCTCGTCCGGGACTAGCGGTGAGCAGTACTTC.